The next 11 T cell receptor beta chains were all read from a single sample in a study of PD-L1 blockade in urothelial cancer. Time point noted: peripheral blood 6 weeks after treatment start. Assay: immunoSEQ multiplex PCR; the TCRdb copy retains only in-frame clones and omits some. Of 45,000 to 60,000 clones listed, approximately 90% were seen once; the top ten hold around 2.5%. The sequencing used PBMCs, collected around atezolizumab (anti-PD-L1) treatment. These receptors were collected from a man aged 55 to 69 with urothelial cancer.

V is TRBV5-6 and J is TRBJ2-7, with TRBD1 as a possible D gene (7 bases). Trimming pared 4 bases from V and 4 bases from J, leaving 18 bases between. This CDR3 spans 15 amino acids. Per the germline V gene, CDR1 is SGHDT and CDR2 is YYEEEE. The chain's CDR3 is CASSETGPRGYEQYF. For the CDR3, the DNA is TGTGCCAGCAGCGAGACAGGGCCTCGGGGGTACGAGCAGTACTTC.

The genes are TRBV19 and TRBJ1-6, with 11 positions matching TRBD1. J lost 5 bases, V lost 7 bases, and 7 bases had no gene match. CDR1 and CDR2 (germline): LNHDA, SQIVND (reference sequence). The CDR3 is made up of 16 amino acids. CDR3: CASTRTGGGNNSPLHF. CDR3 nucleotides: TGTGCCAGTACCCGGACAGGGGGCGGAAATAATTCACCCCTCCACTTT.

The V call is TRBV18, the J call TRBJ1-4; possibly TRBD1 for D (5 bases). The CDR3 runs to 16 residues. Germline CDR1 KGHSH, CDR2 LQKENI. Trimming took 3 bases from V and 4 from J, leaving 15 bases between them. As DNA, the CDR3 is TGTGCCAGCTCACCGAGGAGGGGCGAGGGTAATGAAAAACTGTTTTTT. This gives the protein CASSPRRGEGNEKLFF.

This rearrangement joins TRBV15 to TRBJ2-5; no clear D. V was shortened by 0 bases and J by 1 base, with 6 bases between the two germline ends. The CDR3 is 14 residues long. Germline assignment: CDR1 LNHNV and CDR2 YYDKDF (reference sequence). The CDR3, as DNA: TGTGCCACCAGCAGAGACACATTCCAAGAGACCCAGTACTTC. Translated: CATSRDTFQETQYF.

This clone has a single count. This chain uses TRBV4-1 with TRBJ1-1; no clear D. The CDR3 loop spans 11 amino acids. Trimming stripped 2 bases from V and 8 bases from J, with 6 bases between. Germline lookup yields CDR1 MGHRA and CDR2 YSYEKL. Here the CDR3 reads CASSQRREAFF. The CDR3 region has the DNA TGCGCCAGCAGCCAAAGGAGGGAAGCTTTCTTT.

The V gene is TRBV5-4, the J gene TRBJ2-7; D not certain. This CDR3 has 12 amino acids. Germline CDR1 SGHNT, CDR2 YYREEE (reference sequence). V was trimmed by 4 bases and J by 6 bases, leaving 11 bases between them. CDR3 DNA sequence: TGTGCCAGCAGCCCCCCCTCCGGCGAGCAGTACTTC. Amino acids: CASSPPSGEQYF. The complete variable domain, with remaining parts taken from reference TRBV5-4 and TRBJ2-7, reads ETGVTQSPTHLIKTRGQQVTLRCSSQSGHNTVSWYQQALGQGPQFIFQYYREEENGRGNFPPRFSGLQFPNYSSELNVNALELDDSALYLCASSPPSGEQYFGPGTRLTVT.

This clone was recorded a few times. The chain recombines TRBV12-5 with TRBJ2-5; 7 bases fit TRBD2. J was trimmed by 4 bases and V by 1 base; bases with no gene match: 9. The CDR3 contains 16 residues. The germline CDR1 and CDR2 sequences are LGHNT and FRNRAP. CDR3 amino acids: CASGLGSPGGGETQYF. CDR3 nucleotide sequence: TGTGCTAGTGGTTTGGGTAGCCCGGGGGGTGGAGAGACCCAGTACTTC.

This CDR3 is CASSQRTASNTGELFF. CDR3 nucleotides: TGTGCCAGCAGCCAAAGGACAGCCTCGAACACCGGGGAGCTGTTTTTT. The genes are TRBV7-3 and TRBJ2-2, with D possibly TRBD1 on 6 matching bases. In germline, CDR1 is SGHTA, CDR2 FQGTGA. V was pared by 5 bases and J by 0 bases, with 13 bases between. This CDR3 is built from 16 residues.

This clone is large by share. Additional DNA sequences in this sample encode the identical CDR3. This rearrangement joins TRBV19 to TRBJ2-7; 8 nucleotides agree with TRBD1. The CDR3 spans 14 residues. Germline CDR1 reads LNHDA; CDR2 reads SQIVND (reference sequence). The ends lost 3 bases at V and 4 bases at J; junction bases unmatched: 5. CDR3 loop: CASSIGTGGYEQYF. The CDR3 region has the DNA TGTGCCAGTAGTATTGGGACAGGCGGGTACGAGCAGTACTTC.

This clone has more than one count but fewer than ten. The CDR3 loop is CASTHGGGRANTEAFF. The CDR3 bases are TGTGCCAGCACCCATGGAGGGGGCAGGGCGAACACTGAAGCTTTCTTT. This chain links TRBV7-3 with TRBJ1-1; TRBD1 aligns across 7 bases. Germline loops: CDR1 SGHTA, CDR2 FQGTGA. CDR3 length: 16 residues. V was clipped by 7 bases and J by 1 base; unmatched bases: 12.

This chain's CDR3 is CASSAMATSGANVLTF. The CDR3 DNA sequence: TGTGCCAGCAGTGCCATGGCCACCTCTGGGGCCAACGTCCTGACTTTC. V gene TRBV6-1 combines with J gene TRBJ2-6; no definite D call. CDR1 is MNHNS and CDR2 is SASEGT in the germline V gene. V lost 4 bases and J lost 0, with 10 bases in between. CDR3 length equals 16 residues.